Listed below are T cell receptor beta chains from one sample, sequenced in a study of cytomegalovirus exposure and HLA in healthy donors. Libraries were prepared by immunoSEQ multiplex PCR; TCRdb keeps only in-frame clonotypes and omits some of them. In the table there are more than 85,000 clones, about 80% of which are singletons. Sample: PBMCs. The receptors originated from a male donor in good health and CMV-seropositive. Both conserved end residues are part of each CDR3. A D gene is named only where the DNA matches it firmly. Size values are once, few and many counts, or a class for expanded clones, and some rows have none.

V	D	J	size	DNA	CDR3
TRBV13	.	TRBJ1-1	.	TGTGCCAGCAGCCTTCCTCTTTTAAACACTGAAGCTTTCTTT	CASSLPLLNTEAFF
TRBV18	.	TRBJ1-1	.	TGTGCCAGCTCACCAAATGGGGGCTCAGGAACTGAAGCTTTCTTT	CASSPNGGSGTEAFF
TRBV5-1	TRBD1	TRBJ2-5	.	TGCGCCAGCAGCCGGTTTACAGGGGGCGGACAAGAGACCCAGTACTTC	CASSRFTGGGQETQYF
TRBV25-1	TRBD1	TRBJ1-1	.	TGTGCCAGCAGTGCCGCCCACAGGGGGCGTGCTGAAGCTTTCTTT	CASSAAHRGRAEAFF
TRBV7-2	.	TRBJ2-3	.	TGTGCCAGCAGCCGACAGGGCACAGATACGCAGTATTTT	CASSRQGTDTQYF
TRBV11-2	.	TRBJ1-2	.	TGTGCCAGCAGCTTAGCCAGGACAGCCCTCGGCTACACCTTC	CASSLARTALGYTF
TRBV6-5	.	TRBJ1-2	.	TGTGCCAGCAGTCGGGTTTCAGGACAGAACTATGGCTACACCTTC	CASSRVSGQNYGYTF
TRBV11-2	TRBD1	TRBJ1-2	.	TGTGCCAGCAGACGACAGGGGGATAATGGCTACACCTTC	CASRRQGDNGYTF
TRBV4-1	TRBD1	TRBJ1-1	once	TGCGCCAGCAGCAATACCGGGACAGGGATTTTGAACACTGAAGCTTTCTTT	CASSNTGTGILNTEAFF
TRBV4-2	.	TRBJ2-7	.	TGTGCCAGCAGCCAAGATCTAAGCCGTAGCTACGAGCAGTACTTC	CASSQDLSRSYEQYF
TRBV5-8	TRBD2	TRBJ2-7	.	TGTGCCAGCAGCTTGGGACTAGCGACCTACGAGCAGTACTTC	CASSLGLATYEQYF
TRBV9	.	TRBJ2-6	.	TGTGCCAGCAGCGTTAGAGCGGCTGGGGCCAACGTCCTGACTTTC	CASSVRAAGANVLTF
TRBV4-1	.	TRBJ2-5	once	TGCGCCAGCAGCCAAGGGCTAGCGACTGGGGAGACCCAGTACTTC	CASSQGLATGETQYF
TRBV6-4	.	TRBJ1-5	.	TGTGCCAGCAGTGATGGACAGTGCAATCAGCCCCAGCATTTT	CASSDGQCNQPQHF
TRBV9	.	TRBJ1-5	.	TGTGCCAGCAGCGCGCAGGGAAATCAGCCCCAGCATTTT	CASSAQGNQPQHF
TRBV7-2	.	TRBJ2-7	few	TGTGCCAGCAGCCCGGGACATCCATACGAGCAGTACTTC	CASSPGHPYEQYF
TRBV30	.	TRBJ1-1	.	TGTGCCTGGGACAAGCGGCGCACTGAAGCTTTCTTT	CAWDKRRTEAFF
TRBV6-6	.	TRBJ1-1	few	TGTGCCAGCAGCAACGCTCGGGAGCTGAACACTGAAGCTTTCTTT	CASSNARELNTEAFF
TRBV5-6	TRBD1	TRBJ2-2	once	TGTGCCAGCAGCTTCGACAGGGGTGCCGGGGAGCTGTTTTTT	CASSFDRGAGELFF
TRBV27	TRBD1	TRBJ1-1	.	TGTGCCAGCAAGGGGACAGCCTCTTTTGGGACTGAAGCTTTCTTT	CASKGTASFGTEAFF
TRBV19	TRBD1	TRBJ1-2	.	TGTGCCAGTAGTATAGATGGACAGGGGATCTTCTATGGCTACACCTTC	CASSIDGQGIFYGYTF
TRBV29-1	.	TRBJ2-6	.	TGCAGCGTTGAAGATCCAGACAGCTCTGGGGCCAACGTCCTGACTTTC	CSVEDPDSSGANVLTF
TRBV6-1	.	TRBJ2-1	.	TGTGCCAGCAATGGAGGACGGAGCTCCTACAATGAGCAGTTCTTC	CASNGGRSSYNEQFF
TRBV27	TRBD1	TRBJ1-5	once	TGTGCCAGCAGCTCTCTCAGACAGGGGGCTTTTAGGCCCCAGCATTTT	CASSSLRQGAFRPQHF
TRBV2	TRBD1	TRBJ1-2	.	TGTGCCAGCAGTGAACAGGGACAGGGCTGGGGGCTGGTGGTATTCACCTTC	CASSEQGQGWGLVVFTF
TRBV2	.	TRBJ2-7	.	TGTGCCAGCACCCGGAGGCAGGGGCTCGCGAACGAGCAGTACTTC	CASTRRQGLANEQYF
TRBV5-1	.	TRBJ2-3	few	TGCGCCACCAGCTTGGTCGAGGTGGGGGCGGGCGGCACAGATACGCAGTATTTT	CATSLVEVGAGGTDTQYF
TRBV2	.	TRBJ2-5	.	TGTGCCAGCAGTGCAGAAGTGCGGGTCGGGGAGACCCAGTACTTC	CASSAEVRVGETQYF
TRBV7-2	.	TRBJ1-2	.	TGTGCCAGCAGCTGGATACAGGGACTAGCTAACTATGGCTACACCTTC	CASSWIQGLANYGYTF
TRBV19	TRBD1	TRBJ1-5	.	TGTGCCAGTAGTATGTATCCCAGGGGGCGAGGGGATCAGCCCCAGCATTTT	CASSMYPRGRGDQPQHF
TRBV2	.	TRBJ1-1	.	TGTGCCAGCAGGCCCTCGGGGGGACCCAACACTGAAGCTTTCTTT	CASRPSGGPNTEAFF
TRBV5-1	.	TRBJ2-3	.	TGCGCCAGCAGCTATCTAGCGAACCCAGATACGCAGTATTTT	CASSYLANPDTQYF
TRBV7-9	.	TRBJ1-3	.	TGTGCCAGCAGCCCTGGTGCGACTGGAAACACCATATATTTT	CASSPGATGNTIYF
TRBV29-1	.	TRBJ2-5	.	TGCAGCGTTGAAGCGGGGGCGGGGGAGACCCAGCACTTC	CSVEAGAGETQHF
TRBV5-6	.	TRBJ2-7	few	TGTGCCAGCAGCTCGACAGGACCTTCCTACGAGCAGTACTTC	CASSSTGPSYEQYF